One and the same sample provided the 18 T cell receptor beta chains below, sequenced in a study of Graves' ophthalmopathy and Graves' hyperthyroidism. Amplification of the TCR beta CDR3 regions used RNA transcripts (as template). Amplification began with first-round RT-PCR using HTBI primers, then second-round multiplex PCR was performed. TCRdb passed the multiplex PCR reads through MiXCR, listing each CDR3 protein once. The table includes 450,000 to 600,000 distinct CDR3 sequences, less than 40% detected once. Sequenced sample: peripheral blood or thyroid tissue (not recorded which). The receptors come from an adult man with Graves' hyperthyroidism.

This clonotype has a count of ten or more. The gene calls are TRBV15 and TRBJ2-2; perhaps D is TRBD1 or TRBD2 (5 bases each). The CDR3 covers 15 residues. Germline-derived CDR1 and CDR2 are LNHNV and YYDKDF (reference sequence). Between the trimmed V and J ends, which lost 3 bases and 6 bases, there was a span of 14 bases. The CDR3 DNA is TGTGCCACCAGCAGGAGGGTTGGGGCGGCCGGGGAGCTGTTTTTT. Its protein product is CATSRRVGAAGELFF.

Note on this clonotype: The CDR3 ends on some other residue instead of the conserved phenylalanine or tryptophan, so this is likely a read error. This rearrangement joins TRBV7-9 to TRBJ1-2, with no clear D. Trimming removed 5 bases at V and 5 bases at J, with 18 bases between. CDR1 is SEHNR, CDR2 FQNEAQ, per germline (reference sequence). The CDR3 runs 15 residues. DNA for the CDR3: TGTGCCAGCAGCCAAGCCCCTACGGTAGCTTATGGCTACACCCTC. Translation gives CASSQAPTVAYGYTL.

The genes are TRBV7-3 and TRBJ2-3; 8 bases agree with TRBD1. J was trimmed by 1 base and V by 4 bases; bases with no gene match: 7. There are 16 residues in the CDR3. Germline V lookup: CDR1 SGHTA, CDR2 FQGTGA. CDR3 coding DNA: TGTGCCAGCAGCTCCAGGGGGCGTCAGGGCACAGATACGCAGTATTTT. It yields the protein CASSSRGRQGTDTQYF.

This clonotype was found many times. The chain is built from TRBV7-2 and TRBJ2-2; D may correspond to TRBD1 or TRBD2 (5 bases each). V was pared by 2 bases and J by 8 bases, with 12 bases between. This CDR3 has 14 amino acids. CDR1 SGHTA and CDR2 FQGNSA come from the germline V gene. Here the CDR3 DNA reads TGTGCCAGCAGCTTAAAAAAGGGACCGGGGGAGCTGTTTTTT. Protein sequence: CASSLKKGPGELFF.

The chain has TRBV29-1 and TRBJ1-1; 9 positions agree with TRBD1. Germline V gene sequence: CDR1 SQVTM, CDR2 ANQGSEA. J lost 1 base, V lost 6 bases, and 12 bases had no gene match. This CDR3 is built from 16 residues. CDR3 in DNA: TGCAGCGTACTTACAGGGGGCGCAGGGGCGAACACTGAAGCTTTCTTT. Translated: CSVLTGGAGANTEAFF.

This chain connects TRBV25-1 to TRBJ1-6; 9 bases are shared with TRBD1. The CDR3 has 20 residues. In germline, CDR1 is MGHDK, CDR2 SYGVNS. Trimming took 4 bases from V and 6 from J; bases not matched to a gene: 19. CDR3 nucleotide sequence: TGTGCCAGCAGTGTCTTGGCCTATAAATGGACAGGGGATCGTAATTCACCCCTCCACTTT. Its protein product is CASSVLAYKWTGDRNSPLHF.

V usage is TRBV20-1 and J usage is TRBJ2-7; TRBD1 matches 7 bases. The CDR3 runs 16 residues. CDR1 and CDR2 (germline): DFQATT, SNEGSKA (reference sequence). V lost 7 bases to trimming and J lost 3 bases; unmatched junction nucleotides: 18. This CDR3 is CSVIQGPLNYGYEQYF. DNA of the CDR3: TGCAGTGTTATACAGGGGCCGCTGAACTATGGCTACGAGCAGTACTTC.

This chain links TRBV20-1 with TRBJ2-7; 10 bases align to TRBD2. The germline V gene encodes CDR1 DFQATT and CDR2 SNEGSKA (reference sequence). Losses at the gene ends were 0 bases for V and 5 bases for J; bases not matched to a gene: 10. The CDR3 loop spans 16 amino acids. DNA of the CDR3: TGCAGTGCTAGAGATTACTCCGGGACTAGCGAGCACGAGCAGTACTTC. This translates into CSARDYSGTSEHEQYF.

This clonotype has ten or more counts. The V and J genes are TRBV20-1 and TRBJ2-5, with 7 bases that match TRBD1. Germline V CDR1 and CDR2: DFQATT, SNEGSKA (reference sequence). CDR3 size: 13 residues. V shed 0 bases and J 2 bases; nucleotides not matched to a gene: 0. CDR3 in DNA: TGCAGTGCTAGAGACAGGGGGCAAGAGACCCAGTACTTC. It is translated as CSARDRGQETQYF.

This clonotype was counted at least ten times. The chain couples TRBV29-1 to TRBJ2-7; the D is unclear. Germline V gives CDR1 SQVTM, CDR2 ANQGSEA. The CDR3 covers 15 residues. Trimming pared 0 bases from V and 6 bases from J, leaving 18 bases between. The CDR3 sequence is CSVEDPTGKKGEQYF. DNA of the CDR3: TGCAGCGTTGAAGATCCGACTGGAAAAAAGGGCGAGCAGTACTTC.

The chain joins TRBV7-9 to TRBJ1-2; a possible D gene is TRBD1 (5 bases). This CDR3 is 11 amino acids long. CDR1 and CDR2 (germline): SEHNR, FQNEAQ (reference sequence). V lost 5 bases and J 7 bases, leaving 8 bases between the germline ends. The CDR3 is CASSRDSGYTF. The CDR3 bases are TGTGCCAGCAGCCGAGACAGTGGCTACACCTTC.

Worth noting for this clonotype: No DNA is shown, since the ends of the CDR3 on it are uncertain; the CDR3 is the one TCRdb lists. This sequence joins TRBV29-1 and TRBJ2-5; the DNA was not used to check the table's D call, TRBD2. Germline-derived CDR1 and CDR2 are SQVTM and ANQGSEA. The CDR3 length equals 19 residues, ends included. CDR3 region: CSVVCASSVGWGGLETQYF.

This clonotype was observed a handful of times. The CDR3 DNA reads TGTGCCAGCGTGGCGGAATCGAACACCGGGGAGCTGTTTTTT. It codes for CASVAESNTGELFF. This chain uses TRBV27 with TRBJ2-2, with no clear D. V was pared by 8 bases and J by 0 bases, with 10 bases between. This CDR3 spans 14 amino acids. Germline CDR1 reads MNHEY; CDR2 reads SMNVEV (reference sequence).

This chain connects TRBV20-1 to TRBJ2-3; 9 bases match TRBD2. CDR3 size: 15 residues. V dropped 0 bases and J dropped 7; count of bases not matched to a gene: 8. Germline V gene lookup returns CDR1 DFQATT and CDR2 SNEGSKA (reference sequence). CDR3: CSARDLSGGANTQYF. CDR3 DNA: TGCAGTGCTAGAGATCTTAGCGGGGGAGCTAATACGCAGTATTTT.

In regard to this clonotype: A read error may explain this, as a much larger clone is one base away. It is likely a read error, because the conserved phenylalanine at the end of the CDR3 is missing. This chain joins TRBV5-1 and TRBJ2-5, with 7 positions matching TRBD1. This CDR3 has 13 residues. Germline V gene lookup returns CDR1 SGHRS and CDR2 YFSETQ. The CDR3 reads CASSFTGVETQYL. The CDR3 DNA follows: TGTGCCAGCAGCTTTACAGGGGTAGAGACCCAGTACCTC.

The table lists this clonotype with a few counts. CDR3 in amino acids: CASSLYLNRGSGEQYF. As DNA, the CDR3 is TGTGCCAGCAGCTTATATCTCAACAGGGGGTCGGGCGAGCAGTACTTC. This chain connects TRBV7-9 to TRBJ2-7, with TRBD1 matching 8 bases. CDR1 is SEHNR and CDR2 is FQNEAQ in the germline V gene (reference sequence). Trimming at V came to 2 bases and at J to 6 bases, leaving 12 bases not matched to a gene. This CDR3 contains 16 residues.

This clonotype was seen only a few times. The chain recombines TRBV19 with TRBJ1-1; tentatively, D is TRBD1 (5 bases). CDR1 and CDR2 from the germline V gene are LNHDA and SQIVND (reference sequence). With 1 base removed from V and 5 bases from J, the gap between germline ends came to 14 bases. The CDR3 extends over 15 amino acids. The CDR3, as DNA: TGTGCCAGTAGTATAGTGGAGGGGATGGGGACTGAAGCTTTCTTT. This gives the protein CASSIVEGMGTEAFF.

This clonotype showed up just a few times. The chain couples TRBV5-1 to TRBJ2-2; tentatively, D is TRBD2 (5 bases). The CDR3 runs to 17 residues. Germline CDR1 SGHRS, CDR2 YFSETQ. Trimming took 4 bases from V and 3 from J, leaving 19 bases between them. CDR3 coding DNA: TGCGCCAGCAGCCCACACGGTGGGAGAATTGACACCGGGGAGCTGTTTTTT. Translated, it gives CASSPHGGRIDTGELFF. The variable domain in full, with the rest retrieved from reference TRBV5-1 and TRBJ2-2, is KAGVTQTPRYLIKTRGQQVTLSCSPISGHRSVSWYQQTPGQGLQFLFEYFSETQRNKGNFPGRFSGRQFSNSRSEMNVSTLELGDSALYLCASSPHGGRIDTGELFFGEGSRLTVL.